These 22 T cell receptor beta chains came from one sample sequenced in a study of neurological immune-mediated disorders. TCRdb analysed the 5' RACE reads with MiXCR anew, one entry per CDR3 protein. The data contain 20,000 to 30,000 distinct CDR3 sequences, roughly 13% of them singletons. The sample consisted of PBMCs. Receptors were obtained from a woman aged 40-49 years with HTLV-1-associated myelopathy (HAM/TSP).

This clonotype was counted many times. This chain links TRBV20-1 with TRBJ1-2; 8 bases are shared with TRBD1. Germline V gene sequence: CDR1 DFQATT, CDR2 SNEGSKA (reference sequence). V trimming: 6 bases; J trimming: 8 bases; junction bases outside the gene matches: 5. The CDR3 spans 11 residues. The CDR3 region is CSAQGATGYTF. DNA for the CDR3: TGCAGTGCCCAGGGGGCGACGGGCTACACCTTC.

This clonotype was observed many times. This chain links TRBV12-3 or TRBV12-4 with TRBJ2-5, with 8 nucleotides matching TRBD2. The trim removed 6 bases at V and 4 bases at J, leaving 7 bases unmatched. The CDR3 extends over 14 amino acids. The CDR3 region has the DNA TGTGCCAGCAGCTCCTCGGCGGGAGGAGAGACCCAGTACTTC. Encoded protein: CASSSSAGGETQYF.

This clonotype was found many times. This rearrangement joins TRBV21-1 to TRBJ1-3. TRBV21-1 is a listed pseudogene. This CDR3 is built from 17 residues. CDR3: CASSKAGPHSQGNTIYF. In DNA form, the CDR3 reads TGTGCCAGCAGCAAAGCCGGGCCTCATTCACAAGGAAACACCATATATTTT.

In its sample, this clonotype was seen many times. The rearrangement joins TRBV18 to TRBJ2-7; 9 bases map to TRBD1. The CDR3 extends over 13 amino acids. V lost 6 bases to trimming and J lost 4 bases; unmatched junction nucleotides: 4. CDR1 is KGHSH and CDR2 is LQKENI in the germline V gene. CDR3 nucleotides: TGTGCCAGCTCGCGGACAGGGGAGTACGAGCAGTACGTC. Amino acids: CASSRTGEYEQYV.

This clonotype was seen repeatedly, ten times or more. The rearrangement joins TRBV24-1 to TRBJ2-3; D is tentatively TRBD1 or TRBD2 (5 bases each). This CDR3 has 15 amino acids. V was clipped by 6 bases and J by 6 bases, with 18 bases between them. Germline CDR1 and CDR2: KGHDR and SFDVKD. CDR3 coding DNA: TGTGCCACCAGTACCGGGACGGAGGAGGCCGATACGCAGTATTTT. It specifies CATSTGTEEADTQYF.

As regards this clonotype: No conserved phenylalanine or tryptophan is present at the end of the CDR3, so a read error is the likely explanation. V usage is TRBV12-3 or TRBV12-4 and J usage is TRBJ1-1; possibly TRBD1 for D (5 bases). This CDR3 is built from 11 residues. CDR3 coding DNA: TGTGCCAGTAGTTCCGGGACGGAAGCTTTCTCT. It codes for CASSSGTEAFS.

Of note for this clonotype: A read error is likely, as this CDR3 ends without the conserved phenylalanine or tryptophan. No DNA is shown, since the ends of the CDR3 on it are uncertain; the CDR3 is the one TCRdb lists. This sequence joins TRBV5-6 and TRBJ1-3; the table gives TRBD1 as D, unverified against the DNA. Germline V gene sequence: CDR1 SGHDT, CDR2 YYEEEE. The CDR3 is made up of 17 amino acids, end residues included. The CDR3 loop reads CASNPGATLSSGNTIDL.

With respect to this clonotype: Being one base from a much bigger clone, this may be a read error. This sequence joins TRBV9 and TRBJ2-5; TRBD1 matches at 8 bases. The CDR3 consists of 14 residues. Germline values: CDR1 SGDLS, CDR2 YYNGEE. In DNA, the CDR3 is TGTGCCATCAGCCAGGACAGGGTCGGGGAGACCCAGTACTTC. It specifies CAISQDRVGETQYF.

By its share, this clonotype is medium-sized. The chain recombines TRBV2 with TRBJ1-6; D uncertain. V gave up 1 base and J gave up 9 bases, with 10 bases separating them. The CDR3 consists of 14 residues. Per germline, CDR1 SNHLY and CDR2 FYNNEI. The CDR3 DNA follows: TGTGCCAGCAGTGAAGTAGGGAACGCTTCACCCCTCCACTTT. Encoded protein: CASSEVGNASPLHF.

This clonotype has ten or more counts. This chain uses TRBV4-1 with TRBJ2-2, with 10 bases fitting TRBD1. Germline CDR1 MGHRA, CDR2 YSYEKL. This CDR3 comprises 15 residues. Losses at the gene ends were 10 bases for V and 5 bases for J; bases not matched to a gene: 10. CDR3: CANSNGTGVTGELFF. Here the CDR3 DNA reads TGCGCCAACTCGAATGGGACAGGGGTTACCGGGGAGCTGTTTTTT.

This clonotype was picked up many times. The rearrangement uses TRBV7-6 and TRBJ2-5; 8 bases align to TRBD1. Germline loops: CDR1 SGHVS, CDR2 FNYEAQ. Germline trimming cut 5 bases from V and 5 bases from J; bases unmatched to any gene: 4. CDR3 length: 13 amino acids. Written as DNA, the CDR3 is TGTGCCAGCAGCGTCAGGGGGCTGGAGACCCAGTACTTC. This sequence encodes CASSVRGLETQYF.

By sample share, this clonotype is medium-sized. The chain combines TRBV12-3 or TRBV12-4 with TRBJ2-5; D ambiguous. The CDR3 covers 11 residues. Trimming shortened V by 2 bases and J by 2 bases, and 0 bases separated the two germline ends. The CDR3 region has the DNA TGTGCCAGCAGTTTACAAGAGACCCAGTACTTC. This encodes CASSLQETQYF.

The sample holds many counts of this clonotype. This chain uses TRBV11-2 with TRBJ2-3; no clear D gene. The germline gives CDR1 SGHAT, CDR2 FQNNGV. The V and J ends lost 3 bases and 2 bases respectively, with 9 bases between them. The CDR3 covers 14 residues. CDR3 nucleotides: TGTGCCAGCAGCTTGGGCAGGATCACAGATACGCAGTATTTT. It is translated as CASSLGRITDTQYF.

As for this clonotype: At one boundary the junction diverges from the germline segment, which might be a read error. The gene calls are TRBV4-1 and TRBJ2-3; tentative D call: TRBD1 (5 bases). Looked up from germline, CDR1 is MGHRA and CDR2 is YSYEKL. The CDR3 is 14 amino acids. The CDR3 DNA reads TGCACCAGAAGCCAAGATCCAGGGTCAGATACGCAGTATTTT. This translates into CTRSQDPGSDTQYF.

By sample share, this clonotype is medium-sized. The rearrangement joins TRBV5-1 to TRBJ2-3, with 11 nucleotides matching TRBD1. Germline CDR1 SGHRS, CDR2 YFSETQ. This CDR3 has 15 residues. V was clipped by 4 bases and J by 3 bases; unmatched bases: 4. CDR3 protein: CASSLGQGATDTQYF. In nucleotides, the CDR3 is TGCGCCAGCAGCCTAGGACAGGGGGCTACAGATACGCAGTATTTT.

In this sample, this clonotype turned up many times. The chain has TRBV12-3 or TRBV12-4 and TRBJ2-5, with D possibly TRBD1 on 6 matching bases. Trimming removed 1 base from V and 4 bases from J, with 13 bases in between. CDR3 size: 15 residues. CDR3 protein: CASSLGQGRGETQYF. DNA of the CDR3: TGTGCCAGCAGTTTAGGCCAGGGCAGGGGAGAGACCCAGTACTTC.

This clonotype was found many times. The V call is TRBV6-1, the J call TRBJ2-7; 12 nucleotides align to TRBD2. The CDR3 is 14 residues long. Trimming at V came to 5 bases and at J to 7 bases, leaving 6 bases not matched to a gene. CDR1 is MNHNS, CDR2 SASEGT, per germline. This CDR3 is CASSSLAGGREQYF. The CDR3 DNA follows: TGTGCCAGCAGTTCCCTAGCGGGAGGGCGGGAGCAGTACTTC.

This clonotype appeared many times. The chain joins TRBV5-1 to TRBJ1-5; D gene uncertain. The ends were cut back, 0 bases at V and 2 bases at J, with 9 bases in the middle. Per the germline V gene, CDR1 is SGHRS and CDR2 is YFSETQ. There are 15 residues in the CDR3. This CDR3 is CASSLGGLGNQPQHF. The CDR3 DNA sequence: TGCGCCAGCAGCTTGGGAGGGTTGGGCAATCAGCCCCAGCATTTT.

A word on this clonotype: Without the conserved terminal phenylalanine or tryptophan, this CDR3 likely stems from a read error. The limits of the CDR3 on the DNA are not certain, so only TCRdb's listed CDR3 is given. The chain combines TRBV24-1 with TRBJ2-1. The germline V gene has CDR1 KGHDR and CDR2 SFDVKD. Counting both end residues, the CDR3 totals 11 amino acids. CDR3 loop: CAPGRNNEQLL.

This clonotype was detected ten times or more. This chain joins TRBV20-1 and TRBJ1-6, with D perhaps matching TRBD1 (6 bases). Germline-derived CDR1 and CDR2 are DFQATT and SNEGSKA (reference sequence). Trimming cost V 3 bases and J 6 bases, with 15 bases left between them. CDR3 length: 15 residues. The CDR3 coding sequence is TGCAGTGCTAGCGGTGGGGGCGCCGTTAATTCACCCCTCCACTTT. Translation gives CSASGGGAVNSPLHF.

In its sample, this clonotype ranks as medium-sized (0.01 to 0.1%). The chain recombines TRBV6-5 with TRBJ1-3, with D hard to call. V gave up 7 bases and J gave up 5 bases, with 18 bases separating them. This CDR3 is 15 amino acids long. Germline loops: CDR1 MNHEY, CDR2 SVGAGI. CDR3 loop: CASTDWRGSRNTIYF. CDR3 coding DNA: TGTGCCAGCACCGATTGGCGGGGTTCCAGAAACACCATATATTTT.

This clonotype was counted many times. The V gene is TRBV24-1, the J gene TRBJ2-6, with 8 bases matching TRBD1. After removal of 9 bases from V and 3 bases from J, the junction contained 3 bases not matched to a gene. Germline V gene lookup returns CDR1 KGHDR and CDR2 SFDVKD. The CDR3 totals 14 residues. CDR3 in DNA: TGTGCCACCCAGGGGGCACTTGGGGCCAACGTCCTGACTTTC. Protein: CATQGALGANVLTF.